The T cell receptor (beta chain) described here comes from a study of cytomegalovirus exposure and HLA in healthy donors. Worth noting for this clone: What it recognizes is unknown.

Study results and limitations: Some segments of the V type, notably TRBV6-2 and TRBV6-3, were excluded as indistinguishable.

13 Jbeta primers and 60 Vbeta primers were used for the PCR. Method: immunoSEQ multiplex PCR; TCRdb's copy keeps in-frame clones and lacks some. This sample has 100,000 to 150,000 clones, with around 82% found just once. The CDR3 is made up of 11 amino acids. The germline V gene has CDR1 SQVTM and CDR2 ANQGSEA. The ends were cut back, 4 bases at V and 8 bases at J, with 11 bases in the middle. The clonotype originates from a boy between 10 and 17 years old in good health and CMV-seronegative. The gene calls are TRBV29-1 and TRBJ1-1; D perhaps matches TRBD1 (5 bases). The sequencing sample was made of PBMCs. CDR3: CSVVIAGEAFF. CDR3 DNA sequence: TGCAGCGTTGTTATTGCAGGGGAAGCTTTCTTT. The variable domain in full, completed from reference TRBV29-1 and TRBJ1-1, reads SAVISQKPSRDICQRGTSLTIQCQVDSQVTMMFWYRQQPGQSLTLIATANQGSEATYESGFVIDKFPISRPNLTFSTLTVSNMSPEDSSIYLCSVVIAGEAFFGQGTRLTVV.